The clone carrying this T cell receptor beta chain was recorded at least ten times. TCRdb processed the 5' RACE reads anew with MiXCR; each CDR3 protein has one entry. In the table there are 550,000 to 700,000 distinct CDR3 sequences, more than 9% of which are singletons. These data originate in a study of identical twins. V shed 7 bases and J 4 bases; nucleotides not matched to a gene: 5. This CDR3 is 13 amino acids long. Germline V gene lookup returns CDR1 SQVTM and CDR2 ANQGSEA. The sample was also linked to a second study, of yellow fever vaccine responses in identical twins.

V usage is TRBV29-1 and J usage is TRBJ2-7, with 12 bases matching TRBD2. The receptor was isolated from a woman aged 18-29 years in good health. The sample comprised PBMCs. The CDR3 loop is CSGATSGRYEQYF. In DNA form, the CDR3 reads TGCAGCGGGGCGACTAGCGGGAGATACGAGCAGTACTTC.